The present entry profiles one T cell receptor (beta chain) with its context. Produced via immunoSEQ multiplex PCR; TCRdb's table is partial and in-frame only. Of about 99,000 clones in the sample, 65% to 85% are singletons; the top ten hold about 5.7%. The CDR3 totals 17 residues. Germline V gives CDR1 SGHDT, CDR2 YYEEEE. The junction had 9 bases not matched to a gene; V was cut back by 3 bases and J by 4 bases. This sample stems from a study of glioma-infiltrating T cells after dendritic cell vaccination. Whole-study context: Samples are from glioblastoma patients in Phase I and II dendritic cell vaccine trials.

The sample's time point: after dendritic cell vaccination, including at tumor progression/relapse. Patients had residual fresh-frozen tumor tissue and more than two years of survival data. All glioblastoma patients lacked an isocitrate dehydrogenase mutation. The rearrangement links TRBV5-6 to TRBJ2-5, with 13 nucleotides matching TRBD2. The receptor was isolated from a human donor with glioblastoma. The sample was blood, taken after dendritic cell vaccination. CDR3 in DNA: TGTGCCAGCAGCTCCCTACTAGCGGGGGGGCCGAGAGAGACCCAGTACTTC. Protein sequence: CASSSLLAGGPRETQYF.